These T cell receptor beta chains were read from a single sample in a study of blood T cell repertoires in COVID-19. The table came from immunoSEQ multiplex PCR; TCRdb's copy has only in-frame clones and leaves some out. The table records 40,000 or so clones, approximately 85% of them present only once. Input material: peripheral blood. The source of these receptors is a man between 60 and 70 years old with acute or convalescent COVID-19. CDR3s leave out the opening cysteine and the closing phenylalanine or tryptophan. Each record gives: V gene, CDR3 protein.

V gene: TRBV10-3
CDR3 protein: AISVIQKYEQY

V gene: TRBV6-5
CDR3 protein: ASSSLSSSYNSPLH

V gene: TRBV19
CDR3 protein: ASSPSNQPQH

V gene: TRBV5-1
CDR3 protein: ASSLVAGDPLSSYNEQF

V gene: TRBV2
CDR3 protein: ASSVGLSGYEQY

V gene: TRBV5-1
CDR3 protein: ASSLGAGGPGSYNEQF

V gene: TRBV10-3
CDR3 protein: AIRGQAPDYGYT

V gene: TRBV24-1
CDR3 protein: ATSDLRGGAYGYT

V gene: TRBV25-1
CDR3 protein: ASSDSGGPTEQY

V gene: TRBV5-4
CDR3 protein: ASSWVGAPSYEQY

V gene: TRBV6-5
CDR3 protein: ASRRGTQRTGELF

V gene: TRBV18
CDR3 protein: ASSPGTGGREQY

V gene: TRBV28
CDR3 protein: ASSFLGDRGNTEAF

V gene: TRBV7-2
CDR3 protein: AKRGAGAGELF

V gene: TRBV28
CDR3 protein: ASRWTYNQPQH

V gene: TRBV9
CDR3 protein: ASSVGLSGGKLF

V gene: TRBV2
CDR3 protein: ASSGQGLAGYT

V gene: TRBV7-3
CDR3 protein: ASSHSGGGTGELF

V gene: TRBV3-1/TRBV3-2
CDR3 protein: ASSQRQRNYGYT

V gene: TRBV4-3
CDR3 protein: ASSRFSGAGTDTQY

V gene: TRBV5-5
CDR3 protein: ASSLVQGAREKLF

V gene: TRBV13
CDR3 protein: ASSLRQGRAEAF

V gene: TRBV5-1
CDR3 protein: ASSPTVDRARANVLT

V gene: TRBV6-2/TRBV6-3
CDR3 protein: ASSYGEDGGNIQY

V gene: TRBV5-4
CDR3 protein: ASSPTSGRAHEQF

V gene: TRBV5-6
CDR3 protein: ASSLLRGLETEAF

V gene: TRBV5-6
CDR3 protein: ASSSFRGFGSETQY

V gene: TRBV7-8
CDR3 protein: ASSQTGPNQPQH

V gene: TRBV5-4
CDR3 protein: ASSSGLALGNEQF

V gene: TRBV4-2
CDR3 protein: ASSQDLSASYEQY

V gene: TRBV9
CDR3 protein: ASSRLAPEGGELF

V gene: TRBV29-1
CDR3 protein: SVEGAGRKGEQF

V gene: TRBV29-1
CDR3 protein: SVYKDRGRTEAF

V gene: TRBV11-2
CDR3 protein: ASSQRQNYNEQF

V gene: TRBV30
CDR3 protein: AWITGGRADTQY

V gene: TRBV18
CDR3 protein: ASSKTSGIAKNIQY

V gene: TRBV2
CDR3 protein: ASSPNPRLAGAGDTQY

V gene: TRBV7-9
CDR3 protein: ASSQMGAGQETQY

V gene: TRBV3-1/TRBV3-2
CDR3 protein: ASSRRRSGRASTDTQY

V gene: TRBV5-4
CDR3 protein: ASSPGTGGRNIQY

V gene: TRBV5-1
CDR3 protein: ASSSSYSGGPYEQY

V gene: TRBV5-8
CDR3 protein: ASSARTGPTGELF

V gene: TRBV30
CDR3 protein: AWSLGTGNTIY

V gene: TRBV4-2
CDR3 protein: ASSQSRGGGGTDTQY

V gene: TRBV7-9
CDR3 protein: ASSLLAGGPGGTGELF

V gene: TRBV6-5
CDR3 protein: ASTGLAGYAGELF

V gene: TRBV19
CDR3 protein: ASSIAGETQY

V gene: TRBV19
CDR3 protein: ASSARDRGEGYT

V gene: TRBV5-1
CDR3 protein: ASSGGTGANTEAF

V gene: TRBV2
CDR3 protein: ASRAGLLDTQY

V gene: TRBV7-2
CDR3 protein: ASSSHGPGNNSPLH

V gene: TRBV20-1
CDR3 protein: SATDSALSGANVLT

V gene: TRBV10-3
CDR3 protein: ATGTGGSGTVEQF